These 22 T cell receptor beta chains originate from one sample sequenced in a study of beta chain features in type 1 diabetes. The study's findings and limits: Shorter TCRB CDR3s, moderately but significantly so, were found in Type 1 diabetes patients in all four CD4+ subsets.

Reverse transcribing all isolated RNA meant expressed TCRB transcripts were sequenced. The data were produced by immunoSEQ multiplex PCR, yet TCRdb's version contains in-frame clones alone and is incomplete. The table shows hundreds of thousands of clones, with about an eighth occurring only once. These receptors lack a known antigen. Sequenced input: naive CD4+ T cells from blood. The receptors come from a man younger than 35 with type 1 diabetes.

This clone showed up just a few times. The sample contains more than one DNA sequence encoding this CDR3. The chain links TRBV9 to TRBJ2-5, with no clear D. Deletions cut 0 bases from V and 1 base from J, with 4 bases between. The germline CDR1 and CDR2 sequences are SGDLS and YYNGEE. The CDR3 covers 13 residues. The CDR3 reads CASSVAGQETQYF. DNA for the CDR3: TGTGCCAGCAGCGTAGCAGGCCAAGAGACCCAGTACTTC.

The chain carries TRBV29-1 and TRBJ2-5, with 11 bases aligning to TRBD1. The CDR3 sequence is 14 residues long. V shed 6 bases and J 2 bases; nucleotides not matched to a gene: 5. Germline CDR1 SQVTM, CDR2 ANQGSEA. The CDR3 region is CSVVGQGGQETQYF. Written as DNA, the CDR3 is TGCAGCGTGGTGGGACAGGGGGGACAAGAGACCCAGTACTTC. The full variable domain, with the rest looked up from reference TRBV29-1 and TRBJ2-5, is SAVISQKPSRDICQRGTSLTIQCQVDSQVTMMFWYRQQPGQSLTLIATANQGSEATYESGFVIDKFPISRPNLTFSTLTVSNMSPEDSSIYLCSVVGQGGQETQYFGPGTRLLVL.

The rearrangement links TRBV19 to TRBJ1-5; 8 positions match TRBD1. V gave up 6 bases and J gave up 7 bases; unmatched junction bases: 8. Germline CDR1 LNHDA, CDR2 SQIVND (reference sequence). CDR3 length equals 14 residues. CDR3 nucleotides: TGTGCCAGTAGCCCAGGGGGCGCGGAGCAGCCCCAGCATTTT. This sequence encodes CASSPGGAEQPQHF. Complete variable domain (other parts from reference TRBV19 and TRBJ1-5): DGGITQSPKYLFRKEGQNVTLSCEQNLNHDAMYWYRQDPGQGLRLIYYSQIVNDFQKGDIAEGYSVSREKKESFPLTVTSAQKNPTAFYLCASSPGGAEQPQHFGDGTRLSIL.

The table lists this clone with a few counts. This chain connects TRBV14 to TRBJ1-2, with unresolved D. This CDR3 spans 15 amino acids. Trimming removed 4 bases from V and 5 bases from J, with 17 bases in between. From germline, CDR1 is SGHDN and CDR2 FVKESK. CDR3 DNA: TGTGCCAGCAGCCCAGCGGGGTATTTCGCTTATGGCTACACCTTC. As protein: CASSPAGYFAYGYTF.

The chain recombines TRBV2 with TRBJ2-1, with 7 bases matching TRBD2. The CDR3 length is 14 residues. With 4 bases clipped from V and 7 bases from J, the junction kept 7 bases outside the gene matches. Germline CDR1 SNHLY, CDR2 FYNNEI. DNA for the CDR3: TGTGCCAGCAGTGCCCCTAGCGGTTGGAATGAGCAGTTCTTC. Translating gives CASSAPSGWNEQFF.

The chain joins TRBV5-1 to TRBJ2-5; 8 bases line up with TRBD1. Germline V gene sequence: CDR1 SGHRS, CDR2 YFSETQ. The CDR3 spans 14 residues. The ends lost 4 bases at V and 7 bases at J; junction bases unmatched: 9. The CDR3 sequence is CASSLNGQGTTQYF. In nucleotides, the CDR3 is TGCGCCAGCAGCCTCAATGGACAGGGTACGACCCAGTACTTC. Drawing the rest from reference TRBV5-1 and TRBJ2-5, the complete variable domain is KAGVTQTPRYLIKTRGQQVTLSCSPISGHRSVSWYQQTPGQGLQFLFEYFSETQRNKGNFPGRFSGRQFSNSRSEMNVSTLELGDSALYLCASSLNGQGTTQYFGPGTRLLVL.

The chain recombines TRBV7-9 with TRBJ1-6, with TRBD1 identical over 7 bases. Losses at the gene ends were 5 bases for V and 6 bases for J; bases not matched to a gene: 7. The germline V gene encodes CDR1 SEHNR and CDR2 FQNEAQ (reference sequence). This CDR3 is 15 amino acids long. The chain's CDR3 is CASSPRQGANSPLHF. Written as DNA, the CDR3 is TGTGCCAGCAGCCCACGACAGGGTGCTAATTCACCCCTCCACTTT.

The gene calls are TRBV27 and TRBJ1-1, with TRBD1 matching over 7 bases. This CDR3 is 12 amino acids long. Trimming at V came to 5 bases and at J to 4 bases, leaving 1 base not matched to a gene. Germline values: CDR1 MNHEY, CDR2 SMNVEV (reference sequence). CDR3 in amino acids: CASSTGATEAFF. DNA for the CDR3: TGTGCCAGCAGTACAGGGGCCACTGAAGCTTTCTTT.

This clone has more than one count but fewer than ten. The rearrangement links TRBV30 to TRBJ1-1; D might be TRBD1 (5 bases). The germline V and J ends were trimmed by 7 bases and 8 bases, with 17 bases remaining between them. Germline CDR1 is GTSNPN and CDR2 is SVGIG (reference sequence). The CDR3 has 12 amino acids. CDR3 loop: CAFSGVGLEAFF. The CDR3 bases are TGTGCCTTCTCAGGCGTGGGGCTAGAAGCTTTCTTT.

The chain employs TRBV6-5 and TRBJ2-3; D is perhaps TRBD2 (5 bases). This CDR3 has 14 residues. CDR1 MNHEY and CDR2 SVGAGI come from the germline V gene. Trimming stripped 11 bases from V and 0 bases from J, with 15 bases between. The CDR3 bases are TGTGCCCTCGGTCGGGGTCCGAGCACAGATACGCAGTATTTT. Its translation: CALGRGPSTDTQYF.

This clone was detected only a few times. This same CDR3 is encoded by further DNA sequences in the sample. The V gene is TRBV28, the J gene TRBJ1-2; unclear D gene. The V gene's germline CDR1 is MDHEN and CDR2 SYDVKM. The CDR3 has 11 residues. V was trimmed by 6 bases and J by 4 bases, leaving 6 bases between them. CDR3 region: CASSSGYGYTF. The CDR3 DNA is TGTGCCAGCAGCTCCGGCTATGGCTACACCTTC.

V gene TRBV6-6 combines with J gene TRBJ2-5, with D possibly called TRBD1 or TRBD2 (6 bases each). With 0 bases removed from V and 5 bases from J, the gap between germline ends came to 13 bases. This CDR3 comprises 15 residues. Germline loops: CDR1 MNHNY, CDR2 SVGAGI (reference sequence). CDR3 residues: CASSYSGGRRETQYF. CDR3 DNA: TGTGCCAGCAGTTACTCAGGGGGGCGGAGGGAGACCCAGTACTTC.

The V call is TRBV6-6, the J call TRBJ1-1, with unresolved D. CDR1 MNHNY and CDR2 SVGAGI come from the germline V gene (reference sequence). The ends were cut back, 4 bases at V and 0 bases at J, with 12 bases in the middle. The CDR3 sequence is 15 residues long. Here the CDR3 reads CASSLDGMLNTEAFF. Written as DNA, the CDR3 is TGTGCCAGCAGTTTGGACGGAATGTTGAACACTGAAGCTTTCTTT.

The chain combines TRBV6-5 with TRBJ2-7; maybe TRBD2 (6 bases). Germline V gene lookup returns CDR1 MNHEY and CDR2 SVGAGI. V was cut by 10 bases and J by 7 bases, with 20 bases left in between. The CDR3 runs 13 residues. The CDR3 DNA sequence: TGTGCCACAAACCGGCGGGGTTTTCAGGAGCAGTACTTC. Translated: CATNRRGFQEQYF.

This clone occurred a few times. This chain joins TRBV19 and TRBJ1-6; the D is unclear. Germline V gene lookup returns CDR1 LNHDA and CDR2 SQIVND (reference sequence). The CDR3 totals 12 residues. V lost 3 bases to trimming and J lost 9 bases, with 6 bases between them. This chain's CDR3 is CASSIEGSPLHF. The CDR3 DNA reads as TGTGCCAGTAGTATTGAGGGTTCACCCCTCCACTTT.

There are a few counts of this clone. The chain carries TRBV18 and TRBJ1-2; D not resolved. CDR1 KGHSH and CDR2 LQKENI come from the germline V gene. The CDR3 length is 13 residues. The germline V and J ends were trimmed by 5 bases and 6 bases, with 13 bases remaining between them. CDR3 amino acids: CASSSQDTHGYTF. The CDR3 nucleotides are TGTGCCAGCTCATCACAAGATACCCATGGCTACACCTTC.

This clone appeared a few times. The rearrangement links TRBV7-3 to TRBJ2-6, with no clear D. V was cut by 1 base and J by 1 base, with 5 bases left in between. There are 15 residues in the CDR3. Per germline, CDR1 SGHTA and CDR2 FQGTGA. The CDR3 bases are TGTGCCAGCAGCTTAAGTGGATCTGGGGCCAACGTCCTGACTTTC. Residues: CASSLSGSGANVLTF.

The V gene is TRBV18, the J gene TRBJ2-1, with 8 bases aligning to TRBD2. J was trimmed by 10 bases and V by 0 bases; bases with no gene match: 2. CDR1 KGHSH and CDR2 LQKENI come from the germline V gene. The CDR3 is 13 amino acids. CDR3 sequence: CASSPPGLGEQFF. CDR3 DNA sequence: TGTGCCAGCTCACCACCGGGACTAGGGGAGCAGTTCTTC.

A remark on this clone: At one boundary the junction diverges from the germline segment, which might be a read error. V gene TRBV4-1 combines with J gene TRBJ2-5, with D perhaps TRBD1 or TRBD2 (5 bases each). This CDR3 contains 14 residues. Per the germline V gene, CDR1 is MGHRA and CDR2 is YSYEKL. The DNA of the CDR3 is TGTGCCAGCAGCCAAGGGGAGAACCAAGAGACCCAGTACTTC. It codes for CASSQGENQETQYF.

The chain is built from TRBV28 and TRBJ2-1; D perhaps matches TRBD1 (6 bases). The germline V and J ends were trimmed by 6 bases and 0 bases, with 12 bases remaining between them. The CDR3 spans 15 residues. Germline CDR1 and CDR2: MDHEN and SYDVKM. The CDR3 DNA reads as TGTGCCAGCAGCCAGGGGACGGCCTCCTACAATGAGCAGTTCTTC. Translation gives CASSQGTASYNEQFF.

The V call is TRBV2, the J call TRBJ2-3, with D perhaps matching TRBD2 (6 bases). Germline assignment: CDR1 SNHLY and CDR2 FYNNEI. V gave up 1 base and J gave up 2 bases, with 22 bases separating them. The length of the CDR3 is 19 residues. CDR3 amino acids: CASSEGTLRSGLLTDTQYF. DNA for the CDR3: TGTGCCAGCAGTGAAGGCACCCTGCGGAGCGGGCTACTCACAGATACGCAGTATTTT.

This clone has a handful of counts. The chain employs TRBV25-1 and TRBJ2-7; D may be TRBD2 (6 bases). CDR1 and CDR2 from the germline V gene are MGHDK and SYGVNS. Trimming pared 7 bases from V and 2 bases from J, leaving 15 bases between. The CDR3 covers 14 residues. The CDR3 region is CASNYGLPTYEQYF. Written as DNA, the CDR3 is TGTGCCAGCAACTATGGACTACCAACCTACGAGCAGTACTTC.